Each of the 29 T cell receptor beta chains below was sequenced from the same sample in a study of early T cells in non-severe SARS-CoV-2 infection. TCRdb passed the 5' RACE reads through MiXCR, listing each CDR3 protein once. The sample shows fewer than 70,000 distinct CDR3 sequences, 10% to 15% of them seen only once. Sequenced input: whole blood. The receptors shown here come from an adult who was a healthcare worker with PCR-confirmed SARS-CoV-2 infection or an uninfected control (not recorded which).

The chain employs TRBV20-1 and TRBJ1-2; D remains unclear. From germline, CDR1 is DFQATT and CDR2 SNEGSKA (reference sequence). Trimming cost V 0 bases and J 6 bases, with 11 bases left between them. The CDR3 contains 13 residues. The CDR3: CSARDGVLDGYTF. In nucleotides, the CDR3 is TGCAGTGCTAGAGATGGGGTATTGGATGGCTACACCTTC.

Ten or more counts support this clonotype. The chain is built from TRBV28 and TRBJ1-3; D is uncertain. Germline V gene sequence: CDR1 MDHEN, CDR2 SYDVKM. CDR3 length: 14 amino acids. The V gene lost 3 bases and the J gene lost 0 bases, with 6 bases spanning the gap. The chain's CDR3 is CASSFRGSGNTIYF. The CDR3 DNA follows: TGTGCCAGCAGTTTCCGGGGCTCTGGAAACACCATATATTTT.

This clonotype occurred many times. The J gene is TRBJ2-1, the V gene TRBV7-8; 9 bases fit TRBD2. This CDR3 has 16 residues. The V gene end was trimmed by 2 bases and the J gene end by 3 bases; junction bases not matched to a gene: 5. From germline, CDR1 is SGHVS and CDR2 FQNEAQ. The CDR3 bases are TGTGCCAGCAGCTTAAGCGGGACTAGCTACTACAATGAGCAGTTCTTC. Translated: CASSLSGTSYYNEQFF. The full variable domain, its missing parts supplied by reference TRBV7-8 and TRBJ2-1, is GAGVSQSPRYKVAKRGQDVALRCDPISGHVSLFWYQQALGQGPEFLTYFQNEAQLDKSGLPSDRFFAERPEGSVSTLKIQRTQQEDSAVYLCASSLSGTSYYNEQFFGPGTRLTVL.

The J gene is TRBJ1-5, the V gene TRBV19; 8 bases agree with TRBD1. J gave up 4 bases and V 2 bases, and 1 base lay outside the gene matches. This CDR3 is built from 14 residues. Germline CDR1 reads LNHDA; CDR2 reads SQIVND (reference sequence). In nucleotides, the CDR3 is TGTGCCAGTAGTATACAGGGGGCAAATCAGCCCCAGCATTTT. This codes for CASSIQGANQPQHF.

This clonotype has at least ten counts. The rearrangement links TRBV6-4 to TRBJ2-1; D is uncertain. CDR1 and CDR2 from the germline V gene are MRHNA and SNTAGT. CDR3 length equals 12 residues. The CDR3 nucleotides read TGTGTTCCGGTCCCGCCTGGGAATGAGCAGTTCTTC. It specifies CVPVPPGNEQFF.

This clonotype was recorded many times. V is TRBV5-6 and J is TRBJ1-5; D remains ambiguous. The CDR3 contains 16 residues. The germline gives CDR1 SGHDT, CDR2 YYEEEE. V shed 0 bases and J shed 4 bases, with 14 bases lying between them. The CDR3 is CASSLGGTGSNQPQHF. CDR3 DNA: TGTGCCAGCAGCTTGGGGGGTACTGGTTCGAATCAGCCCCAGCATTTT.

Only a few counts were recorded for this clonotype. The V and J genes are TRBV5-1 and TRBJ2-2, with 10 positions matching TRBD2. The CDR3 is made up of 14 amino acids. Looked up from germline, CDR1 is SGHRS and CDR2 is YFSETQ. Trimming at V came to 1 base and at J to 7 bases, leaving 1 base not matched to a gene. CDR3: CASSLRTSGGELFF. CDR3 nucleotide sequence: TGCGCCAGCAGCTTGAGGACTAGCGGCGGGGAGCTGTTTTTT. The complete variable domain, with remaining parts taken from reference TRBV5-1 and TRBJ2-2, reads KAGVTQTPRYLIKTRGQQVTLSCSPISGHRSVSWYQQTPGQGLQFLFEYFSETQRNKGNFPGRFSGRQFSNSRSEMNVSTLELGDSALYLCASSLRTSGGELFFGEGSRLTVL.

This clonotype was recorded at least ten times. The J gene is TRBJ2-1, the V gene TRBV29-1; no firm D call. V shed 5 bases and J shed 7 bases, with 12 bases lying between them. CDR3 length: 12 amino acids. Germline lookup yields CDR1 SQVTM and CDR2 ANQGSEA. The CDR3 DNA sequence: TGCAGCGTTCTGACCTTCTCGAATGAGCAGTTCTTC. Protein sequence: CSVLTFSNEQFF.

This clonotype was seen at least ten times. The chain joins TRBV12-3 or TRBV12-4 to TRBJ2-7; maybe TRBD1 (5 bases). Trimming stripped 10 bases from V and 3 bases from J, with 16 bases between. The CDR3 contains 13 residues. CDR3 loop: CATLRVPGYEQYF. The CDR3 DNA is TGTGCCACCCTCAGGGTGCCTGGCTACGAGCAGTACTTC.

This clonotype was counted many times. The chain links TRBV30 to TRBJ1-2; D is unresolved. This CDR3 has 11 residues. The germline CDR1 and CDR2 sequences are GTSNPN and SVGIG (reference sequence). The V end lost 1 base, the J end lost 6 bases, and 6 bases lay between the germline ends. DNA for the CDR3: TGTGCCTGGAGTGGGAGGGATGGCTACACCTTC. Translating gives CAWSGRDGYTF.

The sample holds many counts of this clonotype. The genes are TRBV5-1 and TRBJ2-1; 9 bases agree with TRBD2. The CDR3 runs to 18 residues. The V and J ends lost 0 bases and 8 bases, in that order; junction bases with no gene match: 15. Germline V gene lookup returns CDR1 SGHRS and CDR2 YFSETQ. The DNA for the CDR3 is TGCGCCAGCAGCTTGGACCTAGCGGGGCCATCCCTCCCCCATGAGCAGTTCTTC. It translates to CASSLDLAGPSLPHEQFF.

At least ten counts were recorded for this clonotype. The J gene is TRBJ2-6, the V gene TRBV20-1; D gene uncertain. The CDR3 totals 19 residues. V lost 0 bases, J lost 1 base, and 19 bases lay in between. Per germline, CDR1 DFQATT and CDR2 SNEGSKA (reference sequence). The CDR3 here is CSARDHGHSQRSGANVLTF. The CDR3 DNA reads as TGCAGTGCTAGAGATCATGGCCACAGCCAAAGATCTGGGGCCAACGTCCTGACTTTC.

This clonotype has more than one count but fewer than ten. The chain joins TRBV29-1 to TRBJ2-7; no definite D call. The germline V and J ends were trimmed by 3 bases and 3 bases, with 18 bases remaining between them. Germline CDR1 is SQVTM and CDR2 is ANQGSEA. The CDR3 runs 15 residues. CDR3 residues: CSVEFWALGNYEQYF. The CDR3 DNA is TGCAGCGTTGAGTTCTGGGCCTTGGGGAACTACGAGCAGTACTTC.

This clonotype was observed a few times. The chain employs TRBV11-2 and TRBJ2-5; tentatively, D is TRBD1 (6 bases). This CDR3 region has 13 residues. Trimming shortened V by 4 bases and J by 7 bases, and 13 bases separated the two germline ends. Germline values: CDR1 SGHAT, CDR2 FQNNGV. The chain's CDR3 is CASSSTGTGTQYF. The CDR3 region has the DNA TGTGCCAGCAGCTCTACAGGGACCGGGACCCAGTACTTC.

This clonotype was detected many times. One junction end does not reproduce the germline sequence, and a read error may be involved. This sequence joins TRBV7-7 and TRBJ2-1, with 10 bases fitting TRBD2. This CDR3 has 15 residues. The germline V gene has CDR1 SSHAT and CDR2 FNYEAQ (reference sequence). The CDR3: CASSPGLARDNEQFF. The CDR3 nucleotides read TGTGCTAGCAGCCCGGGACTAGCGCGCGACAATGAGCAGTTCTTC.

This clonotype showed up many times. The chain employs TRBV18 and TRBJ2-3, with D perhaps matching TRBD2 (6 bases). The CDR3 is made up of 16 amino acids. Trimming took 2 bases from V and 1 from J, leaving 13 bases between them. CDR1 and CDR2 from the germline V gene are KGHSH and LQKENI. The CDR3 loop is CASSPELAGGTDTQYF. The CDR3 bases are TGTGCCAGCTCACCAGAACTAGCCGGGGGCACAGATACGCAGTATTTT.

There are many counts of this clonotype. The chain employs TRBV11-2 and TRBJ2-1; 7 bases agree with TRBD2. V shed 5 bases, J shed 6 bases, and the junction held 16 bases outside the gene matches. The CDR3 is 17 amino acids. CDR1 SGHAT and CDR2 FQNNGV come from the germline V gene. In DNA, the CDR3 is TGTGCCAGCAGCCGAGCGGGGCAGATCGGGATACGCAATGAGCAGTTCTTC. The encoded protein is CASSRAGQIGIRNEQFF.

This clonotype was counted many times. V is TRBV7-9 and J is TRBJ1-1; D may be TRBD1 (5 bases). Germline V CDR1 and CDR2: SEHNR, FQNEAQ (reference sequence). This CDR3 has 14 amino acids. V was pared by 4 bases and J by 5 bases, with 14 bases between. As DNA, the CDR3 is TGTGCCAGCAGCTACGGGGCAGGGCGAACTGAAGCTTTCTTT. This gives the protein CASSYGAGRTEAFF.

This clonotype came up many times. The J gene is TRBJ2-1, the V gene TRBV9; 10 nucleotides agree with TRBD2. The CDR3 has 16 residues. The V segment lost 4 bases and the J segment 0 bases; nucleotides outside the gene matches: 4. Germline V gene sequence: CDR1 SGDLS, CDR2 YYNGEE. For the CDR3, the DNA is TGTGCCAGCAGCCCTATAGCGGGGGGCTCCTACAATGAGCAGTTCTTC. It codes for CASSPIAGGSYNEQFF.

This clonotype came up many times. This chain connects TRBV7-6 to TRBJ2-5; the match to TRBD2 covers 12 bases. The ends lost 5 bases at V and 1 base at J; junction bases unmatched: 5. The CDR3 extends over 16 amino acids. Germline lookup yields CDR1 SGHVS and CDR2 FNYEAQ. CDR3 amino acids: CASSAGLAGAQETQYF. The CDR3 region has the DNA TGTGCCAGCAGCGCGGGACTAGCGGGTGCCCAAGAGACCCAGTACTTC.

V and J are TRBV10-3 and TRBJ2-2, with 8 bases aligning to TRBD1. The CDR3 consists of 12 residues. Germline V gene data show CDR1 as ENHRY and CDR2 as SYGVKD. V shed 11 bases, J shed 7 bases, and the junction held 6 bases outside the gene matches. For the CDR3, the DNA is TGTGCCGTGACAGGGGAGTACGGGGAGCTGTTTTTT. It is translated as CAVTGEYGELFF.

V is TRBV20-1 and J is TRBJ2-1, with 13 nucleotides matching TRBD2. The V segment lost 1 base and the J segment 5 bases; nucleotides outside the gene matches: 14. The CDR3 runs to 19 residues. Germline lookup yields CDR1 DFQATT and CDR2 SNEGSKA (reference sequence). CDR3 sequence: CSARGTGLAGKVWDNEQFF. CDR3 DNA: TGCAGTGCTAGAGGGACGGGACTAGCGGGAAAGGTTTGGGACAATGAGCAGTTCTTC.

The V gene is TRBV7-9, the J gene TRBJ2-1, with no clear D. Germline assignment: CDR1 SEHNR and CDR2 FQNEAQ (reference sequence). The germline V and J ends were trimmed by 5 bases and 10 bases, with 9 bases remaining between them. The CDR3 sequence is 11 residues long. The CDR3: CASSPPPEQFF. In DNA form, the CDR3 reads TGTGCCAGCAGCCCTCCGCCGGAGCAGTTCTTC.

This clonotype turned up a few times. The chain couples TRBV5-1 to TRBJ2-1; 12 bases fit TRBD2. Trimming removed 3 bases from V and 6 bases from J; junction bases left unmatched: 10. The CDR3 is 17 amino acids. Looked up from germline, CDR1 is SGHRS and CDR2 is YFSETQ. CDR3 nucleotides: TGCGCCAGCAGCTCTTCCGCCGGACTAGCGGGAATCAATGAGCAGTTCTTC. Encoded protein: CASSSSAGLAGINEQFF.

In this sample, this clonotype turned up many times. The V and J genes are TRBV29-1 and TRBJ2-7; D uncertain. CDR3 length equals 13 residues. Germline lookup yields CDR1 SQVTM and CDR2 ANQGSEA. V dropped 4 bases and J dropped 1 base, with 11 bases sitting between them. The CDR3 reads CSVVVRWSYEQYF. The CDR3 bases are TGCAGCGTTGTGGTCAGGTGGTCCTACGAGCAGTACTTC.

Ten or more counts support this clonotype. This chain joins TRBV29-1 and TRBJ2-7; TRBD1 agrees at 7 bases. V was clipped by 3 bases and J by 4 bases; unmatched bases: 3. Germline values: CDR1 SQVTM, CDR2 ANQGSEA. The CDR3 is made up of 12 amino acids. The CDR3 protein is CSVEGQRYEQYF. The CDR3 DNA reads TGCAGCGTTGAGGGACAGAGATACGAGCAGTACTTC.

This clonotype was seen at least ten times. The chain uses TRBV29-1 and TRBJ2-7; 14 positions match TRBD2. Germline V gives CDR1 SQVTM, CDR2 ANQGSEA. The V segment lost 2 bases and the J segment 5 bases; nucleotides outside the gene matches: 5. The CDR3 has 15 amino acids. The CDR3 here is CSVERTSGRWNEQYF. Written as DNA, the CDR3 is TGCAGCGTTGAAAGGACTAGCGGGAGGTGGAACGAGCAGTACTTC.

V is TRBV11-3 and J is TRBJ1-2; D possibly corresponds to TRBD1 (5 bases). Trimming took off 5 bases at V and 3 bases at J, with 16 bases between the two ends. The CDR3 extends over 15 amino acids. Germline lookup yields CDR1 SGHNT and CDR2 YENEEA. CDR3 residues: CASSPGGEGDYGYTF. The CDR3 DNA reads TGTGCCAGCAGCCCTGGGGGAGAAGGGGACTATGGCTACACCTTC.

This clonotype appeared many times. The V gene is TRBV5-1, the J gene TRBJ2-1, with 8 bases lining up with TRBD1. J was trimmed by 2 bases and V by 0 bases; bases with no gene match: 1. The CDR3 sequence is 15 residues long. The V gene's germline CDR1 is SGHRS and CDR2 YFSETQ. CDR3 in DNA: TGCGCCAGCAGCTTGGTGACAGGGGCCTACAATGAGCAGTTCTTC. Amino acid sequence: CASSLVTGAYNEQFF.